The 5 T cell receptor beta chains in this list originate from one sample, sequenced in a study of Graves' ophthalmopathy and Graves' hyperthyroidism. From RNA, the CDR3 regions of TCR beta chains were amplified and sequenced. First-round RT-PCR employed HTBI primers, with a second-round multiplex PCR after it. TCRdb re-derived calls from the multiplex PCR reads in MiXCR, one entry per CDR3 protein. In the table there are about 210,000 distinct CDR3 sequences, roughly 27% of which are singletons. Input material: peripheral blood. All receptors come from a man aged 45 to 65 with Graves' ophthalmopathy.

This clonotype has a count of ten or more. The J gene is TRBJ2-5, the V gene TRBV18; 9 positions match TRBD2. The germline V gene encodes CDR1 KGHSH and CDR2 LQKENI. V trimming: 0 bases; J trimming: 2 bases; junction bases outside the gene matches: 7. The length of the CDR3 is 17 residues. CDR3 DNA sequence: TGTGCCAGCTCACCACCTTCTGCTAGCGGGATACAAGAGACCCAGTACTTC. This translates into CASSPPSASGIQETQYF.

The sample holds many counts of this clonotype. The genes are TRBV28 and TRBJ1-1; 11 bases agree with TRBD1. Germline CDR1 reads MDHEN; CDR2 reads SYDVKM. The CDR3 length is 15 residues. J lost 1 base, V lost 6 bases, and 4 bases had no gene match. The CDR3 protein is CASRDRGQGNTEAFF. The CDR3, as DNA: TGTGCCAGCAGGGACAGGGGGCAGGGGAACACTGAAGCTTTCTTT.

This clonotype was picked up many times. The CDR3 nucleotides read TGTGCCAGTAGTATACTCCGGACAGGGAGGAACACTGAAGCTTTCTTT. Translation gives CASSILRTGRNTEAFF. The chain is built from TRBV19 and TRBJ1-1; TRBD1 aligns across 8 bases. The ends lost 2 bases at V and 1 base at J; junction bases unmatched: 6. Germline V gives CDR1 LNHDA, CDR2 SQIVND (reference sequence). This CDR3 spans 16 amino acids.

This clonotype was counted at least ten times. The chain carries TRBV4-1 and TRBJ2-7; 9 bases line up with TRBD2. The CDR3 has 15 amino acids. Germline CDR1 and CDR2: MGHRA and YSYEKL. Germline trimming cut 2 bases from V and 5 bases from J; bases unmatched to any gene: 7. The CDR3 loop reads CASSQPGLAIHEQYF. The CDR3 DNA reads as TGCGCCAGCAGCCAACCGGGACTAGCAATCCACGAGCAGTACTTC.

This clonotype showed up many times. A much larger clonotype is one base distant, so this may be a read error. J is TRBJ2-5 and V is TRBV29-1; 10 bases align to TRBD1. This CDR3 contains 16 residues. Germline assignment: CDR1 SQVTM and CDR2 ANQGSEA. J was trimmed by 5 bases and V by 6 bases; bases with no gene match: 15. In DNA, the CDR3 is TGCAGCGTCTTCACCGCCGGGACAGGGGCTCTTGAGACCCAGTACTTC. This gives the protein CSVFTAGTGALETQYF. The full variable domain, completed using reference TRBV29-1 and TRBJ2-5, is SAVISQKPSRDICQRGTSLTIQCQVDSQVTMMFWYRQQPGQSLTLIATANQGSEATYESGFVIDKFPISRPNLTFSTLTVSNMSPEDSSIYLCSVFTAGTGALETQYFGPGTRLLVL.